What follows are 2 T cell receptor beta chains derived from one specimen sequenced in a study of cytomegalovirus exposure and HLA in healthy donors. Both 60 Vbeta primers and 13 Jbeta primers went into the PCR. Libraries were prepared by immunoSEQ multiplex PCR; TCRdb keeps only in-frame clonotypes and omits some of them. This table lists about 130,000 clones. Specimen: PBMCs. The receptors originated from a woman aged 40 to 55 in good health and CMV-seropositive.

The chain has TRBV5-1 and TRBJ2-1; weak D call: TRBD2 (5 bases). The CDR3 runs 12 residues. Looked up from germline, CDR1 is SGHRS and CDR2 is YFSETQ. With 4 bases removed from V and 10 bases from J, the gap between germline ends came to 12 bases. The CDR3 DNA follows: TGCGCCAGCAGCGTACTAGTAGGCGAGCAGTTCTTC. This sequence encodes CASSVLVGEQFF.

The chain uses TRBV6-1 and TRBJ2-1; perhaps TRBD2 as D (5 bases). The length of the CDR3 is 17 residues. The germline CDR1 and CDR2 sequences are MNHNS and SASEGT. V lost 4 bases and J 0 bases, leaving 16 bases between the germline ends. CDR3 nucleotides: TGTGCCAGCAGTGGCTCCCGGACTGCGCCCTCCTACAATGAGCAGTTCTTC. Its protein product is CASSGSRTAPSYNEQFF.